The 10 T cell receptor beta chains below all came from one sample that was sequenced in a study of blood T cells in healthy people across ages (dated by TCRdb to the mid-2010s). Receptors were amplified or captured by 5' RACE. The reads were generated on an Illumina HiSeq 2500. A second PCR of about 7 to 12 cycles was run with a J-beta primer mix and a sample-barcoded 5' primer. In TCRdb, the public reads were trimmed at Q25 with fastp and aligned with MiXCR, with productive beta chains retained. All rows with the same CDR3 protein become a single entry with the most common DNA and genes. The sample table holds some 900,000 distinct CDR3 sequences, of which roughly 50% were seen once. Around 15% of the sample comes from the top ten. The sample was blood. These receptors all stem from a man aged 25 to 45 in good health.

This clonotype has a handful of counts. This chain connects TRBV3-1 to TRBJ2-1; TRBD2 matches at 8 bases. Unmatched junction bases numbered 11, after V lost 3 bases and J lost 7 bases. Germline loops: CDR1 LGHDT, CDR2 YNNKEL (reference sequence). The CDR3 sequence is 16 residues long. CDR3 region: CASSHGYGGAGNEQFF. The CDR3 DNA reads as TGTGCCAGCAGCCATGGTTACGGGGGGGCCGGGAATGAGCAGTTCTTC.

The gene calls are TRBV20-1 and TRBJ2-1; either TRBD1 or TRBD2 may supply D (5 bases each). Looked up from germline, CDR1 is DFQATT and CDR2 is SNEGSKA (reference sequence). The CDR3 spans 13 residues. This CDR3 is CSEGSLGFNEQFF. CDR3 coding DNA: TGCAGCGAGGGGAGTCTAGGTTTCAATGAGCAGTTCTTC.

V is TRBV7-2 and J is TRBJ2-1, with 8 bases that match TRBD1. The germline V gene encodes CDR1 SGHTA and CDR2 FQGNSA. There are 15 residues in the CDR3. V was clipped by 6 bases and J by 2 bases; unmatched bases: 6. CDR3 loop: CASRPDRGAYNEQFF. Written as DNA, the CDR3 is TGTGCCAGCAGACCTGACAGGGGCGCCTACAATGAGCAGTTCTTC.

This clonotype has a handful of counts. CDR3 region: CASSTGTYTDTQYF. Written as DNA, the CDR3 is TGCGCCAGCAGCACCGGGACGTACACAGATACGCAGTATTTT. This chain uses TRBV5-1 with TRBJ2-3; D possibly matches TRBD1 or TRBD2 (5 bases each). V shed 4 bases and J shed 2 bases, with 11 bases lying between them. CDR1 is SGHRS and CDR2 is YFSETQ in the germline V gene. This CDR3 is built from 14 residues. The full variable domain, in which reference TRBV5-1 and TRBJ2-3 provide the parts outside the CDR3, is KAGVTQTPRYLIKTRGQQVTLSCSPISGHRSVSWYQQTPGQGLQFLFEYFSETQRNKGNFPGRFSGRQFSNSRSEMNVSTLELGDSALYLCASSTGTYTDTQYFGPGTRLTVL.

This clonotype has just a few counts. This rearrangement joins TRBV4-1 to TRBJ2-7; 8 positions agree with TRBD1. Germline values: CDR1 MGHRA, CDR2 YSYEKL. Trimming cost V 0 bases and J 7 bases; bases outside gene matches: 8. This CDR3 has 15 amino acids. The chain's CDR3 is CASSQEGQAYVEQYF. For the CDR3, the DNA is TGCGCCAGCAGCCAAGAGGGACAGGCCTACGTGGAGCAGTACTTC.

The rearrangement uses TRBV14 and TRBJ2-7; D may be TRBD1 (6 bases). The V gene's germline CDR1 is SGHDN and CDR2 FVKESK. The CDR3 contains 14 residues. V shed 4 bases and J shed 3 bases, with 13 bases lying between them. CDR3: CASSRIGQIYEQYF. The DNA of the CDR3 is TGTGCCAGCAGCCGGATAGGACAGATCTACGAGCAGTACTTC.

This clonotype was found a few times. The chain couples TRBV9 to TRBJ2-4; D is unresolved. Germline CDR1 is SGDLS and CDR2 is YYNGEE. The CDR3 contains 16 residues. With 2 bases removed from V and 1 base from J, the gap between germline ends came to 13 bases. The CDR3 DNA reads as TGTGCCAGCAGCGTGGGAATGGCACTGGCCAAAAACATTCAGTACTTC. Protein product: CASSVGMALAKNIQYF.

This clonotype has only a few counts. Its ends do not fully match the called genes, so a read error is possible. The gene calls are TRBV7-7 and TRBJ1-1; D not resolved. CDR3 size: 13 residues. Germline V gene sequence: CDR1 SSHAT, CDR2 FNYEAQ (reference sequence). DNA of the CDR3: TGTGCTAGCAGCTTTCTAGCAGGCACTGAAGCTTTCTTT. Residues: CASSFLAGTEAFF.

CDR3 in amino acids: CASSQVSTSGGYNEQFF. The CDR3 DNA reads TGTGCCAGCAGCCAAGTCTCGACTAGCGGGGGATACAATGAGCAGTTCTTC. J is TRBJ2-1 and V is TRBV4-2; 12 nucleotides agree with TRBD2. J lost 4 bases, V lost 1 base, and 5 bases had no gene match. The CDR3 runs 17 residues. CDR1 and CDR2 from the germline V gene are LGHNA and YNFKEQ.

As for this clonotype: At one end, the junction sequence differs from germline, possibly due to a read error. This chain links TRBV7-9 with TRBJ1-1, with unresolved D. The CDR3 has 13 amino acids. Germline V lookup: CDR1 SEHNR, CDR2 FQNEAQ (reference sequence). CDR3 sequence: CASSLPQNAEAFF. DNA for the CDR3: TGTGCCAGCAGCTTACCCCAGAACGCTGAAGCTTTCTTT.